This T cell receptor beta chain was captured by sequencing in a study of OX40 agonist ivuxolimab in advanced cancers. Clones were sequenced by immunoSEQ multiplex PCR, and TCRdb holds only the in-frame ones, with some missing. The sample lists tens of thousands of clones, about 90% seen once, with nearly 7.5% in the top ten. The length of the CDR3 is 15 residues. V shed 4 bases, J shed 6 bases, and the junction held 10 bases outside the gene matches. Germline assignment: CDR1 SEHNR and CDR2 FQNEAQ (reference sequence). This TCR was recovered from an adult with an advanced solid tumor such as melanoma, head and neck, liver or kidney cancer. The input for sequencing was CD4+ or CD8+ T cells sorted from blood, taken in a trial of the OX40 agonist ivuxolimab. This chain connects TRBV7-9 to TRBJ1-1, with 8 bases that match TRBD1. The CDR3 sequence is CASSWGTGGRSEAFF. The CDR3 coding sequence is TGTGCCAGCAGCTGGGGCACAGGGGGTAGGTCTGAAGCTTTCTTT. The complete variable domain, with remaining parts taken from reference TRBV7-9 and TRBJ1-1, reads DTGVSQNPRHKITKRGQNVTFRCDPISEHNRLYWYRQTLGQGPEFLTYFQNEAQLEKSRLLSDRFSAERPKGSFSTLEIQRTEQGDSAMYLCASSWGTGGRSEAFFGQGTRLTVV.